This T cell receptor (beta chain) comes out of a study of persistence of HIV-infected CD4 T cells (TCRdb year 2020). Context from the whole study: The study isolated CMV- and HIV-1 Gag-responding CD4+ T cells from ART-treated individuals to examine antigen-driven clonal expansion of HIV-1-infected cells. Participants had been on suppressive ART for a median of about eight years. Apart from a couple of participants who underwent leukapheresis at a single time point, peripheral blood samples of up to roughly 180 mL were collected from participants at multiple time points. The clonality of all cells in each sorted population was assessed by TCRbeta sequencing, whereas the clonality of infected cells was assessed by proviral sequencing. The TCR cluster analysis across participants included 8 or 9 participants for CMV and more than 5 participants for Gag. What the authors observed across the whole study: TCRbeta richness in CMV- and Gag-responding cells was significantly lower than in anti-CD3/anti-CD28-responding cells; CMV-responding cells had higher oligoclonality than CD3/CD28-stimulated and Gag-responding cells. Because the TCR analyses were done in bulk, restricting them to just the rare CMV-responding cells that actually carried HIV-1 proviruses was not possible. Within the same sorted populations, how oligoclonal the TCRs were correlated with how oligoclonal the proviruses were. Degenerate expanded CDR3beta sequences were enriched in antigen-responding cells, suggesting convergent selection of CD4+ responses to CMV and Gag. Only a small number of individuals took part in the study, and only a limited range of antigens was tested.

Regarding this clone: Its antigen is still unknown. Base qualities are not provided; no much larger clone lies one nucleotide away.

The immunoSEQ hsTCRB assay version 4 in survey mode was used to sequence TCRbeta repertoires from genomic DNA. For TCRbeta sequencing, genomic DNA was diluted to roughly 10 ng/uL, and up to 1 ug was used per sample. The paper's data handling went like this. TCRbeta data were analyzed in ImmunoSeq Analyzer 3.0, with diversity computed on productive nucleotide rearrangements. Using the Immunarch R package, the improved Chao index served to estimate lower-bound TCR diversity and the Gini coefficient served to estimate clonality. Different nucleotide rearrangements encoding the same CDR3beta amino acid sequence were counted as distinct clonotypes. Differential abundance analysis found TCRbeta sequences that were significantly enriched in antigen-responding cells compared with anti-CD3/anti-CD28-activated cells. Using predicted peptide-MHC specificity as the basis, GLIPH2 grouped TCRs into clusters, both for each participant individually and for the merged data sets that combined participants. TCRdb obtained this table from immuneACCESS and retained in-frame rearrangements with V and J assigned. These tables miss some clones; where compared with another copy, unresolved V genes account for less than half of the shortfall, and the remainder is unexplained. V and J calls and clone size come straight from that table; D and trimming were deduced from the DNA. The sample profile shows 25,000 to 35,000 clones; 75% to 85% of them were found once. The top ten clones comprise about 0.83% of the sample.

In light of the paper, this sample's treatment or condition label describes: suppressive antiretroviral therapy. Lysates of CMV-infected fibroblasts at 9 to 10 ug/mL were used to stimulate the cells. Memory populations depleted of antigen-responding cells were obtained by sorting nonresponding CD40L-negative CD69-negative CD45RO-high memory CD4+ T cells. HIV-1-infected adults in whom suppressive ART had been started during chronic infection were enrolled as participants. Participants had undetectable plasma HIV-1 RNA below 50 copies/mL for at least 4 years. To be included, a participant needed positive CMV serology and a CD4+ T cell count above 400 cells/uL. Before stimulation, PBMCs were isolated using density centrifugation and then depleted of CD8+ T cells. Stimulation of CD8-depleted PBMCs was carried out for 15 to 20 hours with anti-CD28/CD49d costimulation, CD40-blocking antibody and enfuvirtide, to prevent new infections. Cell sorting was done on a Beckman Coulter MoFlo Legacy or XDP sorter, and dead cells were excluded with propidium iodide. The QIAamp DNA Mini Kit was used for genomic DNA extraction from samples above one million cells, and the Quick-DNA Microprep Kit was used otherwise.

The TCR sequence derives from an adult man with HIV who was CMV-seropositive. This specimen was CD4+ T cells sorted from PBMCs after 18-hour stimulation, taken from a patient who received antiretroviral therapy. Per the publication, the cell subset or site label means: CD40L-CD69- CD45RO-high memory CD4 T cells not responding to CMV lysate.

The bases are TGTGCCAGCAGCCGGACTAGCGGGGGCACAGATACGCAGTATTTT. Its protein product is CASSRTSGGTDTQYF. This chain is built from TRBV5-4 and TRBJ2-3, with 12 central nucleotides matching TRBD2. Including cysteine and phenylalanine, the CDR3 has 15 amino acids. This entry keeps only the CDR3 DNA: 45 bases, framed from base 1. Taken from the germline V gene (reference sequence), the CDR1 and CDR2 loops are SGHNT and YYREEE. For this chain, trimming is 4 bases at the V end and 1 base at the J end, and the number of junction bases without a gene match is 1.